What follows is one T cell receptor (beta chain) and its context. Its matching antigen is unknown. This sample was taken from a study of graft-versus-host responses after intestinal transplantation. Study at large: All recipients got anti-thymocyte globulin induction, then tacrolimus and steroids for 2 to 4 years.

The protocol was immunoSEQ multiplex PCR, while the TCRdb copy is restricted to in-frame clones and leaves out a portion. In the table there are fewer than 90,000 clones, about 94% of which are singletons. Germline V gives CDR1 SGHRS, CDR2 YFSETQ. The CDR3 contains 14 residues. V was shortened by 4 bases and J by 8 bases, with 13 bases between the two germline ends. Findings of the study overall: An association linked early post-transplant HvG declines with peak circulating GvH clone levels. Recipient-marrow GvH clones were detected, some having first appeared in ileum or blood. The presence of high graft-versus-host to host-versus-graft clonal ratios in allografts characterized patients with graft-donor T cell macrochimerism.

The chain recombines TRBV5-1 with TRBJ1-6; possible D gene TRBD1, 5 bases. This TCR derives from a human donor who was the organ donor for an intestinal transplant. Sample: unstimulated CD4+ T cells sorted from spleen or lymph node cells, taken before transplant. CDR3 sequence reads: CASSPGQGDSPLHF. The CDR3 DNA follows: TGCGCCAGCAGCCCAGGGCAGGGAGATTCACCCCTCCACTTT. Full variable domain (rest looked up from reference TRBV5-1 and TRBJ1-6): KAGVTQTPRYLIKTRGQQVTLSCSPISGHRSVSWYQQTPGQGLQFLFEYFSETQRNKGNFPGRFSGRQFSNSRSEMNVSTLELGDSALYLCASSPGQGDSPLHFGNGTRLTVT.